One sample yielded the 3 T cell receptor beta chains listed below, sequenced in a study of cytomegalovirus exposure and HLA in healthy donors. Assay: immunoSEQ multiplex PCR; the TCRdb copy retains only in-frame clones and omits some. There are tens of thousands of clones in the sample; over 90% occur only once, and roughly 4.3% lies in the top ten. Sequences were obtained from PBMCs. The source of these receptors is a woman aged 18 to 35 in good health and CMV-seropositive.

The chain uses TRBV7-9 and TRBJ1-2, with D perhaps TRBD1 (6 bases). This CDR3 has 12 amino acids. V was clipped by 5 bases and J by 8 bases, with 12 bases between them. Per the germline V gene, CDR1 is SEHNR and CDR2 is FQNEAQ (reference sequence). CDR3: CASSPWTDGYTF. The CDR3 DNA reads TGTGCCAGCAGCCCGTGGACAGACGGCTACACCTTC.

The CDR3 loop is CASSLPSWAGWGNEQFF. The CDR3 DNA reads as TGCGCCAGCAGCTTACCTAGCTGGGCGGGTTGGGGCAATGAGCAGTTCTTC. This rearrangement joins TRBV5-1 to TRBJ2-1; tentative D call: TRBD2 (5 bases). Trimming removed 2 bases from V and 6 bases from J, with 21 bases in between. CDR1 is SGHRS, CDR2 YFSETQ, per germline. The CDR3 consists of 17 residues.

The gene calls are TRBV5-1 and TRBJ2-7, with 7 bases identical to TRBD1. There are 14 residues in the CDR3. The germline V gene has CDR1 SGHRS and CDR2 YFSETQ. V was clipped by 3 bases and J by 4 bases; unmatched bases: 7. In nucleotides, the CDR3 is TGCGCCAGCAGCTCGACAGGGTTTGGGTACGAGCAGTACTTC. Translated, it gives CASSSTGFGYEQYF. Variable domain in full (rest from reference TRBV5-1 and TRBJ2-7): KAGVTQTPRYLIKTRGQQVTLSCSPISGHRSVSWYQQTPGQGLQFLFEYFSETQRNKGNFPGRFSGRQFSNSRSEMNVSTLELGDSALYLCASSSTGFGYEQYFGPGTRLTVT.